A selection of T cell receptor beta chains follows, all from one sample in a study of OX40 agonist ivuxolimab in advanced cancers. TCRdb keeps only in-frame clones here, not all; method: immunoSEQ multiplex PCR. The sample carries over 75,000 clones, 80% to 95% recorded once. The specimen comprised CD4+ or CD8+ T cells sorted from blood, sampled in a trial of the OX40 agonist ivuxolimab. The receptors originated from an adult with an advanced solid tumor such as melanoma, head and neck, liver or kidney cancer. Each CDR3 is given with its conserved first and last residue. The size field is filled for only some rows; it gives once, few, many or a size class.

j_call v_call cdr3_length clone_size cdr3_aa
TRBJ2-5 TRBV25-1 17 - CASSDTPVLAGVETQYF
TRBJ2-7 TRBV11-2 13 - CASSKAGGPLWDF
TRBJ1-5 TRBV11-2 13 - CATGGGPNQPQHF
TRBJ2-2 TRBV18 14 - CASSPAVSTGELFF
TRBJ1-1 TRBV18 13 once CASSQSQNTEAFF
TRBJ1-5 TRBV9 14 - CASSLDQGNQPQHF
TRBJ2-3 TRBV5-4 17 - CASSLAASPSGTDTQYF
TRBJ1-1 TRBV10-3 11 - CAIIGQGEAFF
TRBJ1-1 TRBV28 14 - CASSSSRPRTEAFF
TRBJ2-1 TRBV9 17 - CASSPRGSGSLRDEQFF
TRBJ2-1 TRBV28 17 - CASSGQGGVGAYNEQFF
TRBJ2-2 TRBV5-4 14 - CASSLGGHTGELFF
TRBJ1-3 TRBV5-1 16 - CASSLAGTLSPNTIYF
TRBJ2-2 TRBV29-1 12 - CSVARNTGELFF
TRBJ2-7 TRBV7-2 14 many CASSNNRVGYEQYF
TRBJ2-1 TRBV29-1 16 - CSVEILAGTNSNEQFF
TRBJ1-2 TRBV9 14 - CASSVATNRDGYTF
TRBJ2-2 TRBV6-4 13 - CASSARKDGELFF
TRBJ1-1 TRBV6-5 12 few CASTRGDTEAFF
TRBJ2-7 TRBV9 15 once CASSVGVRRGYEQYF
TRBJ2-3 TRBV28 10 - CASSLDTQYF
TRBJ2-2 TRBV19 15 - CASRIGTGGTGELFF
TRBJ2-7 TRBV10-3 15 - CAIMPGQGANYEQYF
TRBJ2-5 TRBV5-1 14 - CASSLEGHQETQYF
TRBJ1-1 TRBV11-2 13 - CASSLTGSPEAFF
TRBJ2-3 TRBV9 15 - CASSVAGTSTDTQYF
TRBJ1-1 TRBV11-3 13 - CASSLDRNTEAFF
TRBJ2-2 TRBV7-2 15 - CASSYRTANTGELFF
TRBJ2-7 TRBV2 12 - CASNGISYEQYF
TRBJ1-6 TRBV6-6 16 - CASSYSPGQYNSPLHF
TRBJ2-2 TRBV4-3 16 - CASSQGQGERDGELFF
TRBJ2-7 TRBV30 14 once CAWVTGTGTYEQYF
TRBJ2-7 TRBV18 15 - CASSPTNRVFSEQYF
TRBJ2-1 TRBV19 14 - CASRDDYSYNEQFF
TRBJ2-7 TRBV5-1 16 - CASSSGGGFSSYEQYF
TRBJ2-4 TRBV7-2 15 - CASSLGGIRKNIQYF
TRBJ2-1 TRBV11-3 11 - CASSSGNEQFF
TRBJ2-7 TRBV11-3 12 - CASSPTGFEQYF
TRBJ1-4 TRBV18 15 - CASSPPGLEGEKLFF
TRBJ1-2 TRBV12-5 12 - CASGTGDDGYTF
TRBJ1-2 TRBV6-1 16 - CASSENFPPILYGYTF
TRBJ1-5 TRBV7-2 14 - CASSLGQLNQPQHF
TRBJ1-4 TRBV2 13 - CASSEGQGRKLFF
TRBJ2-1 TRBV7-8 17 - CASSLVSGSIGSNEQFF
TRBJ2-1 TRBV30 14 once CAWIGDRGYNEQFF
TRBJ1-4 TRBV29-1 14 - CSVEVRVANEKLFF
TRBJ2-7 TRBV2 11 - CASSEAPQEYF
TRBJ2-2 TRBV27 13 - CASKAGITGELFF
TRBJ2-6 TRBV30 18 - CAWSVGEIGLSGANVLTF
TRBJ1-2 TRBV15 15 - CATSRGARGAYGYTF
TRBJ1-1 TRBV28 16 - CASSPHGKRELTEAFF
TRBJ2-1 TRBV5-1 16 - CASSRDGTGGHNEQFF
TRBJ2-1 TRBV5-1 13 - CASRRTANNEQFF
TRBJ1-2 TRBV7-9 14 - CASSLAGSNYGYTF
TRBJ1-3 TRBV11-3 13 - CASRSGAGNTIYF